This T cell receptor (beta chain) was identified during a study of T cell responses to AZD1222 COVID-19 vaccine. This table comes from immunoSEQ multiplex PCR, and its TCRdb copy is limited to in-frame clones, with some not included. This table has approximately 140,000 clones, about 90% appearing once. This clone came up a few times. CDR3 length: 14 amino acids. The material was peripheral blood, obtained 28 days after the second AZD1222 dose. This sequence originates from an adult who received the AZD1222 COVID-19 vaccine. The chain joins TRBV12-1 to TRBJ2-7; the table calls TRBD1, which could not be checked here. TRBV12-1 is a pseudogene locus. The CDR3 DNA is TGTGCCAGCAGCTTTGATCCATACACCTACGAGCAGTACTTC. Translation gives CASSFDPYTYEQYF.